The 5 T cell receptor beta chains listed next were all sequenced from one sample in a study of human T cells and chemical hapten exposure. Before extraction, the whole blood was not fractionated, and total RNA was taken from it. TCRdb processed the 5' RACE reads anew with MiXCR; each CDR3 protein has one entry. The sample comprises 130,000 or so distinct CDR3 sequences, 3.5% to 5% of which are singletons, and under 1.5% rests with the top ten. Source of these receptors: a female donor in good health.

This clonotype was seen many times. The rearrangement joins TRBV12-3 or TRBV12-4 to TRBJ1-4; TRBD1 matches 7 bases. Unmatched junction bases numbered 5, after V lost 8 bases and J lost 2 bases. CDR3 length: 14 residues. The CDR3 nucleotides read TGTGCCAGCGGTTACAGGGGCACTAATGAAAAACTGTTTTTT. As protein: CASGYRGTNEKLFF.

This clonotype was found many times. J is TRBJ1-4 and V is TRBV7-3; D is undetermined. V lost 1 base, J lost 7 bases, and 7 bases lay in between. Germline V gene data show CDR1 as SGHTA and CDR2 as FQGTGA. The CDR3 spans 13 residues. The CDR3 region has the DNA TGTGCCAGCAGCTTAAAAACGGGTGAAAAACTGTTTTTT. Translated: CASSLKTGEKLFF.

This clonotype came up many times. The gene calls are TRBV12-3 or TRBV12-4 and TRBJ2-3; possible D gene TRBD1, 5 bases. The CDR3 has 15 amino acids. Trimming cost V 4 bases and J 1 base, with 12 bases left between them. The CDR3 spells CASSSQGSGTDTQYF. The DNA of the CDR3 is TGTGCCAGCAGTTCCCAGGGAAGTGGCACAGATACGCAGTATTTT.

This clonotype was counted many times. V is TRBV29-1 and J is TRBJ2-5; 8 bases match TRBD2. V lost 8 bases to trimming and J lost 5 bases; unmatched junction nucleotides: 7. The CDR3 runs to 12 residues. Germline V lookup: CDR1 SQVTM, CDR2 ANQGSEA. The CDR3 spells CSPVLAGETQYF. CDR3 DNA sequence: TGCAGCCCAGTTCTAGCGGGCGAGACCCAGTACTTC. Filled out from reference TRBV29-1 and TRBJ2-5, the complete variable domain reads SAVISQKPSRDICQRGTSLTIQCQVDSQVTMMFWYRQQPGQSLTLIATANQGSEATYESGFVIDKFPISRPNLTFSTLTVSNMSPEDSSIYLCSPVLAGETQYFGPGTRLLVL.

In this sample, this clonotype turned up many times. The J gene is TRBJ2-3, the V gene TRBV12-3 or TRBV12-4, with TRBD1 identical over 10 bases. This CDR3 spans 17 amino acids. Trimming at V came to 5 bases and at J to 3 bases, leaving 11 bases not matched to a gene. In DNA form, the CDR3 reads TGTGCCAGCAGTCTACGCGGGACAGGGGTCGGGACAGATACGCAGTATTTT. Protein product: CASSLRGTGVGTDTQYF.